This T cell receptor beta chain derives from a study of cytomegalovirus exposure and HLA in healthy donors. The PCR was carried out with 60 Vbeta primers and 13 Jbeta primers. Profiling relied on immunoSEQ multiplex PCR, and the TCRdb table lists in-frame clones only, not all of them. In the table there are 110,000 to 150,000 clones, around 78% of which are singletons. With respect to this clone: Its antigen is still unknown.

General study results and limits: Later analysis suggested links between common viral pathogens and several top significant clusters. V- and J-gene trimming in TCR beta was tied to a missense DCLRE1C variant by an analysis performed later. Associated with cytomegalovirus, according to the listing, were 150 to 200 TCR beta chains.

Germline lookup yields CDR1 SGHRS and CDR2 YFSETQ. Germline trimming cut 6 bases from V and 5 bases from J; bases unmatched to any gene: 10. This CDR3 has 15 residues. The chain joins TRBV5-1 to TRBJ2-1; 8 nucleotides agree with TRBD2. The sample taken for sequencing was PBMCs. The receptor's source is a woman aged 18-35 years in good health and CMV-seropositive. Here the CDR3 reads CASTPTGGGNNEQFF. Here the CDR3 DNA reads TGCGCCAGCACCCCTACCGGGGGGGGGAACAATGAGCAGTTCTTC.